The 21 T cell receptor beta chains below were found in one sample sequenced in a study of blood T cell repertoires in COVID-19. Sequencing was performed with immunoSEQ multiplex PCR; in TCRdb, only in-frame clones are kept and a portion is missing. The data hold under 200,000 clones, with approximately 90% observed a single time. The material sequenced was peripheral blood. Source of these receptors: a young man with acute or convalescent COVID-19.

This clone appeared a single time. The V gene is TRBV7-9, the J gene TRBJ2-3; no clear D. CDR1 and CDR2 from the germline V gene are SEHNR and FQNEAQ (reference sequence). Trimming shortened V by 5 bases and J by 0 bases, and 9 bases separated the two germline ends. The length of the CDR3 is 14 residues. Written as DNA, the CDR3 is TGTGCCAGCAGCCCAAGCGCTAGCACAGATACGCAGTATTTT. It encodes CASSPSASTDTQYF.

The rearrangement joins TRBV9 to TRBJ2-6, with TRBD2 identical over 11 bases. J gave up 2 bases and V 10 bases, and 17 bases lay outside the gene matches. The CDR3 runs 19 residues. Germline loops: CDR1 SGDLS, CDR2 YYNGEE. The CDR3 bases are TGTGCCTTCCGAGTCTCTTCTAGCGGGGGGCATACTGGGGCCAACGTCCTGACTTTC. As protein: CAFRVSSSGGHTGANVLTF.

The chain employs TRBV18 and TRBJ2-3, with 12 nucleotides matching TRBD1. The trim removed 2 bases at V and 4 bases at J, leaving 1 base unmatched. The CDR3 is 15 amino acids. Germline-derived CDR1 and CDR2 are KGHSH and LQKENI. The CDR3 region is CASSPGTGGADTQYF. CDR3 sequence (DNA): TGTGCCAGCTCACCAGGGACAGGGGGCGCAGATACGCAGTATTTT. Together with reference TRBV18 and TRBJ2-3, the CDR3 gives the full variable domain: NAGVMQNPRHLVRRRGQEARLRCSPMKGHSHVYWYRQLPEEGLKFMVYLQKENIIDESGMPKERFSAEFPKEGPSILRIQQVVRGDSAAYFCASSPGTGGADTQYFGPGTRLTVL.

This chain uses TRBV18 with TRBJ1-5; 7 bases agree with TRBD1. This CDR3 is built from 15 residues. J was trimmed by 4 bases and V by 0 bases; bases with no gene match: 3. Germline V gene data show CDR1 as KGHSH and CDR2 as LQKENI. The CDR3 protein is CASSPPGQPNQPQHF. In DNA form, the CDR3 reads TGTGCCAGCTCACCACCGGGACAGCCGAATCAGCCCCAGCATTTT.

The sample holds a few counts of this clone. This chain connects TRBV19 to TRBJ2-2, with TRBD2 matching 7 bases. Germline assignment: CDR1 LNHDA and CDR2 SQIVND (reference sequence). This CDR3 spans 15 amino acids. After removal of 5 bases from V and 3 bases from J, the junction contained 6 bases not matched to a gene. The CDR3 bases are TGTGCCAGTAGTTTACGACTAGCAGACACCGGGGAGCTGTTTTTT. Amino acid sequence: CASSLRLADTGELFF.

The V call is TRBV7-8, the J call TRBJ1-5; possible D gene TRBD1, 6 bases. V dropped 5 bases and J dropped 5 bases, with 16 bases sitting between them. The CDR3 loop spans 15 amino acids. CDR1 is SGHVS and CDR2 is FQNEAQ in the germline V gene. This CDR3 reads CASSQDRLRYQPQHF. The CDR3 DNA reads TGTGCCAGCAGCCAAGACAGGTTGAGGTATCAGCCCCAGCATTTT.

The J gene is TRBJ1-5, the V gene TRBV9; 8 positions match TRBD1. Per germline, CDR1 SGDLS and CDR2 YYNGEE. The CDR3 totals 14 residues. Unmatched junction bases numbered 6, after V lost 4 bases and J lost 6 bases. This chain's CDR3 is CASSPTGVGQPQHF. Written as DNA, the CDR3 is TGTGCCAGCAGCCCGACAGGGGTAGGTCAGCCCCAGCATTTT.

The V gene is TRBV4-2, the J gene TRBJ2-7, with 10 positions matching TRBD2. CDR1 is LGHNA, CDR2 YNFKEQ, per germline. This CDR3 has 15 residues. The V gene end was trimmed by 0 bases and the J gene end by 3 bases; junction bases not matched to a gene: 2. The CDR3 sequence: CASSQEERGGYEQYF. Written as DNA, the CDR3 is TGTGCCAGCAGCCAAGAAGAGCGGGGGGGCTACGAGCAGTACTTC.

In DNA form, the CDR3 reads TGTGCTAGTGGTCCTGACCCGGGACAGGGGGCAGGAGCTTTCTTT. Protein product: CASGPDPGQGAGAFF. The chain has TRBV12-5 and TRBJ1-1, with TRBD1 matching 12 bases. The CDR3 consists of 15 residues. Germline CDR1 and CDR2: LGHNT and FRNRAP. Trimming took 5 bases from V and 10 from J; bases not matched to a gene: 11.

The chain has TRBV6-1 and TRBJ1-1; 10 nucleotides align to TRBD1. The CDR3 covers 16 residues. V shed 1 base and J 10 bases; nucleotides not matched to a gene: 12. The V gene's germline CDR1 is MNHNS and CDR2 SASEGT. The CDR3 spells CASSEGPPGQGRRAFF. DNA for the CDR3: TGTGCCAGCAGTGAAGGGCCCCCGGGACAGGGGAGGCGAGCTTTCTTT.

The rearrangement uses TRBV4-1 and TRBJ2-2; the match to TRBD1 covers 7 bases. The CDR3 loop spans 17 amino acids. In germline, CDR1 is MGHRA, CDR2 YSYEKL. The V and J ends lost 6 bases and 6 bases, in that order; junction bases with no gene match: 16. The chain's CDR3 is CASSYRGHGNDPGELFF. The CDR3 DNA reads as TGCGCCAGCAGTTACAGGGGACACGGAAACGATCCCGGGGAGCTGTTTTTT.

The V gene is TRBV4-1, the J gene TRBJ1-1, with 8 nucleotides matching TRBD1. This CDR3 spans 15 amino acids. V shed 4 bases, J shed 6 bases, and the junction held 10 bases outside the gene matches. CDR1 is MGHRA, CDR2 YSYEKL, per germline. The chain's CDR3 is CASSLGQGGISEAFF. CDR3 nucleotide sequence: TGCGCCAGCAGCCTTGGACAGGGAGGTATTTCTGAAGCTTTCTTT.

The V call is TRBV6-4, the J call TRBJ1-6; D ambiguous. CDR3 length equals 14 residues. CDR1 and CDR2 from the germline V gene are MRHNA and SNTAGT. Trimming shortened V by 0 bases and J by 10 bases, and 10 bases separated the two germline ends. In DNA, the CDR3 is TGTGCCAGCAGTGACTCGGCAGGTGGGTCACCCCTCCACTTT. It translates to CASSDSAGGSPLHF.

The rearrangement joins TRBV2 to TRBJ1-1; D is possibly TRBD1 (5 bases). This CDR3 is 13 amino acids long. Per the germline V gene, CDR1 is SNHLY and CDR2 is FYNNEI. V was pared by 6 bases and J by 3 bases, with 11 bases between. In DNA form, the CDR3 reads TGTGCCAGCAGGGGCAGGGCGTACACTGAAGCTTTCTTT. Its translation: CASRGRAYTEAFF.

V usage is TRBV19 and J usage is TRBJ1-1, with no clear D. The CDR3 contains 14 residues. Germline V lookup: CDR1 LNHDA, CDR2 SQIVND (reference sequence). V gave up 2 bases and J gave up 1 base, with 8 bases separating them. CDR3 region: CASSIFGGNTEAFF. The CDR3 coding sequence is TGTGCCAGTAGTATATTCGGCGGGAACACTGAAGCTTTCTTT.

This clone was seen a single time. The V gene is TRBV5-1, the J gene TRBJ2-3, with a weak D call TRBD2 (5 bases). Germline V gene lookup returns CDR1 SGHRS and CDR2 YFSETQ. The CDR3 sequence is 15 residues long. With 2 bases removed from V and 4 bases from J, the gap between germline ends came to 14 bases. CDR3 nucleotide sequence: TGCGCCAGCAGCTTCGGTCAGCGGTTGCCAGATACGCAGTATTTT. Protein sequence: CASSFGQRLPDTQYF. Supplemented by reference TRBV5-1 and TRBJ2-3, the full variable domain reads KAGVTQTPRYLIKTRGQQVTLSCSPISGHRSVSWYQQTPGQGLQFLFEYFSETQRNKGNFPGRFSGRQFSNSRSEMNVSTLELGDSALYLCASSFGQRLPDTQYFGPGTRLTVL.

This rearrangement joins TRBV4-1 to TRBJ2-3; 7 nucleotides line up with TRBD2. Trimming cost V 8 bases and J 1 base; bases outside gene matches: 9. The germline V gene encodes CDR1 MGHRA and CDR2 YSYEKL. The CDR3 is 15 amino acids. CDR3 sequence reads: CASAEAGLGTDTQYF. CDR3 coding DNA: TGCGCCAGCGCCGAAGCGGGGCTGGGCACAGATACGCAGTATTTT.

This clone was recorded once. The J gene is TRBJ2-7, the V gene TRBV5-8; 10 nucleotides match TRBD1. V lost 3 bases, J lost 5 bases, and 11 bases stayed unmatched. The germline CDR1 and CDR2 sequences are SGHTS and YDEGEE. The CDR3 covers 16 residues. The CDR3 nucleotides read TGTGCCAGCAGCTCCCGGGACAGGGGCCCCTACAACGAGCAGTACTTC. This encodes CASSSRDRGPYNEQYF.

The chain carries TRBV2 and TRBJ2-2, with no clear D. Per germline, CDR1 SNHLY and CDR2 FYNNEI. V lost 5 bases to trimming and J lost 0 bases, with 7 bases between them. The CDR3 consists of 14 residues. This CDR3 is CASSQVANTGELFF. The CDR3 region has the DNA TGTGCCAGCAGTCAGGTCGCGAACACCGGGGAGCTGTTTTTT.

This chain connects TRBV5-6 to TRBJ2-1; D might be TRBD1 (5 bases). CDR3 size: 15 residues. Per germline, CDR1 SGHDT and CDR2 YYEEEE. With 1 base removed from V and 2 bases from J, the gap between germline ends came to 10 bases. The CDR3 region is CASSLSQGPYNEQFF. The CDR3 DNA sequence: TGTGCCAGCAGCTTGAGCCAGGGCCCCTACAATGAGCAGTTCTTC. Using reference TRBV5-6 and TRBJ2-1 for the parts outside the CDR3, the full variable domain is DAGVTQSPTHLIKTRGQQVTLRCSPKSGHDTVSWYQQALGQGPQFIFQYYEEEERQRGNFPDRFSGHQFPNYSSELNVNALLLGDSALYLCASSLSQGPYNEQFFGPGTRLTVL.

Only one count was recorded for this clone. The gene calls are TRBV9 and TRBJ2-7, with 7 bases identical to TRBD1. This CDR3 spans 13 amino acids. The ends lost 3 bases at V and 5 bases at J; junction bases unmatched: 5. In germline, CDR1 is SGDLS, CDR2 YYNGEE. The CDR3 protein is CASSADRADEQYV. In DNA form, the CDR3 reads TGTGCCAGCAGCGCCGACAGGGCTGACGAGCAGTACGTC.